The rows below give T cell receptor beta chains drawn from one sample of a study of blood T cell repertoires in COVID-19. The repertoire was sequenced with immunoSEQ multiplex PCR; TCRdb's copy has only in-frame clones and lacks some. Of fewer than 250,000 clones in the sample, 70% to 90% were seen once. The specimen was peripheral blood. Source of these receptors: a woman aged 60-70 years with active or convalescent COVID-19. CDR3s include the opening cysteine and the closing phenylalanine or tryptophan. A D gene is named only where the DNA matches it firmly. Expanded clones get a size class; other rows say once, few or many, or leave the size out.

>TRBV6-5|.|TRBJ1-1|.
CASSGRINTEAFF
TGTGCCAGCTCCGGGAGGATAAACACTGAAGCTTTCTTT
>TRBV3-1/TRBV3-2|.|TRBJ2-2|.
CASAPAVNTGELFF
TGTGCCAGCGCCCCAGCGGTGAACACCGGGGAGCTGTTTTTT
>TRBV7-8|TRBD1|TRBJ1-1|many
CASSLDRVTEAFF
TGTGCCAGCAGCTTGGACAGGGTAACTGAAGCTTTCTTT
>TRBV6-5|TRBD1|TRBJ1-5|.
CASGTVDYQPQHF
TGTGCCAGCGGGACAGTTGACTATCAGCCCCAGCATTTT
>TRBV29-1|TRBD1|TRBJ1-1|once
CSACLGQGTEAFF
TGCAGCGCATGCCTCGGACAGGGGACTGAAGCTTTCTTT
>TRBV6-6|.|TRBJ1-4|.
CASTSPGVANEKLFF
TGTGCCAGCACGTCTCCGGGGGTGGCTAATGAAAAACTGTTTTTT
>TRBV5-1|.|TRBJ1-1|.
CASSLAPGWGNTEAFF
TGCGCCAGCAGCTTGGCCCCAGGGTGGGGGAACACTGAAGCTTTCTTT
>TRBV19|TRBD1|TRBJ1-5|.
CASSIPGQGKAPPQHF
TGTGCCAGTAGTATACCTGGACAGGGAAAAGCCCCGCCCCAGCATTTT
>TRBV6-5|TRBD1|TRBJ1-2|.
CASSRNRGSYTF
TGTGCCAGCAGTAGAAACAGGGGTAGCTACACCTTC
>TRBV29-1|.|TRBJ1-5|.
CSVLLDLGNQPQHF
TGCAGCGTTCTCCTAGACCTAGGCAATCAGCCCCAGCATTTT
>TRBV5-1|.|TRBJ2-5|.
CASSLFPGKETQYF
TGCGCCAGCAGCTTGTTTCCGGGGAAGGAGACCCAGTACTTC
>TRBV19|TRBD1|TRBJ1-5|.
CASSIPGGIGSNQPQHF
TGTGCCAGTAGTATCCCAGGGGGCATTGGGAGCAATCAGCCCCAGCATTTT
>TRBV5-1|.|TRBJ2-1|.
CASSLDNNNEQFF
TGCGCCAGCAGCTTGGACAATAACAATGAGCAGTTCTTC
>TRBV9|TRBD1|TRBJ2-2|.
CASSITAGGDGGELFF
TGTGCCAGCAGCATTACGGCAGGGGGCGACGGCGGGGAGCTGTTTTTT
>TRBV5-1|TRBD2|TRBJ2-1|once
CASSLGLAANSYNEQFF
TGCGCCAGCAGCCTCGGACTAGCGGCCAACTCCTACAATGAGCAGTTCTTC
>TRBV10-3|.|TRBJ2-7|.
CAISASGSSYEQYF
TGTGCCATCAGTGCGAGCGGAAGCTCCTACGAGCAGTACTTC
>TRBV9|TRBD2|TRBJ2-1|.
CASSERGFEGEQFF
TGTGCCAGCAGCGAGCGGGGGTTTGAGGGTGAGCAGTTCTTC
>TRBV11-3|.|TRBJ2-1|.
CASSLRQASYNEQFF
TGTGCCAGCAGCTTAAGACAGGCATCCTACAATGAGCAGTTCTTC
>TRBV5-1|TRBD1|TRBJ1-3|.
CASSPGQGAYSGNTIYF
TGCGCCAGCAGCCCGGGACAGGGGGCCTACTCTGGAAACACCATATATTTT
>TRBV4-1|.|TRBJ2-1|.
CASSQLRGNEQFF
TGCGCCAGCAGCCAACTCCGGGGCAATGAGCAGTTCTTC
>TRBV5-1|.|TRBJ2-3|.
CASSLRPDTQYF
TGCGCCAGCAGCCTCAGGCCCGATACGCAGTATTTT
>TRBV6-5|.|TRBJ2-2|once
CASSYVVATGELFF
TGTGCCAGCAGTTACGTAGTTGCCACGGGGGAGCTGTTTTTT
>TRBV15|TRBD1|TRBJ1-2|.
CATRDRAAGINYGYTF
TGTGCCACACGCGACAGGGCCGCTGGAATTAACTATGGCTACACCTTC
>TRBV7-7|.|TRBJ2-3|.
CASSLDGGGDTQYF
TGTGCTAGCAGCTTGGATGGAGGTGGGGATACGCAGTATTTT
>TRBV12-3/TRBV12-4|TRBD1|TRBJ2-2|.
CASRDRVAGELFF
TGTGCCAGCCGGGACAGGGTAGCCGGGGAGCTGTTTTTT
>TRBV7-6|TRBD2|TRBJ2-3|.
CASSEVPGLATWDTQYF
TGTGCCAGCAGCGAGGTCCCGGGACTAGCGACGTGGGATACGCAGTATTTT
>TRBV25-1|.|TRBJ2-2|once
CASGGDGNTGELFF
TGTGCCAGCGGAGGGGACGGGAACACCGGGGAGCTGTTTTTT
>TRBV11-2|.|TRBJ2-1|.
CASSLVRSDEQFF
TGTGCCAGCAGCTTAGTGCGTTCCGATGAGCAGTTCTTC
>TRBV30|.|TRBJ1-3|.
CAWSPSSGNTIYF
TGTGCCTGGAGTCCCTCCTCTGGAAACACCATATATTTT
>TRBV7-8|.|TRBJ2-1|.
CASSAHRVNEQFF
TGTGCCAGCAGCGCCCACAGGGTTAATGAGCAGTTCTTC
>TRBV19|TRBD1|TRBJ1-3|once
CASRATGDSGNTIYF
TGTGCCAGTAGGGCGACAGGGGACTCTGGAAACACCATATATTTT
>TRBV19|.|TRBJ1-5|.
CASAWWREVTQPQHF
TGTGCCAGTGCTTGGTGGAGGGAGGTAACGCAGCCCCAGCATTTT
>TRBV27|TRBD1|TRBJ1-5|.
CASRLTGDLLRNQPQHF
TGTGCCAGCAGACTTACAGGGGACTTGCTACGCAATCAGCCCCAGCATTTT
>TRBV11-2|TRBD2|TRBJ2-3|.
CASSRRASGVSDTQYF
TGTGCCAGCAGCCGCCGGGCTAGCGGAGTTTCAGATACGCAGTATTTT
>TRBV28|.|TRBJ2-1|.
CASREGPGYNEQFF
TGTGCCAGCAGGGAGGGGCCGGGCTACAATGAGCAGTTCTTC
>TRBV4-1|TRBD1|TRBJ1-5|.
CASSLRQGHYSNQPQHF
TGCGCCAGCAGCCTCAGACAGGGGCACTATAGCAATCAGCCCCAGCATTTT
>TRBV9|TRBD1|TRBJ2-5|.
CASSVRGTGGGETQYF
TGTGCCAGCAGCGTCCGCGGGACAGGGGGGGGAGAGACCCAGTACTTC
>TRBV29-1|TRBD1|TRBJ1-1|.
CSVGWFDRDGPEAFF
TGCAGCGTTGGGTGGTTTGACAGGGACGGGCCTGAAGCTTTCTTT
>TRBV4-1|.|TRBJ1-1|.
CASSQDIVNTEAFF
TGCGCCAGCAGCCAAGATATTGTGAACACTGAAGCTTTCTTT
>TRBV9|.|TRBJ2-2|.
CASSVGDLSSGELFF
TGTGCCAGCAGCGTAGGGGACTTAAGCTCCGGGGAGCTGTTTTTT
>TRBV7-2|.|TRBJ1-5|.
CASSLRPGLNQPQHF
TGTGCCAGCAGCTTAAGACCAGGCCTCAATCAGCCCCAGCATTTT